The present T cell receptor (beta chain) was sequenced within a study of beta chain features in type 1 diabetes. About the study: Across the samples, more than 85 million sorted cells were examined in total.

Trimming removed 8 bases from V and 0 bases from J; junction bases left unmatched: 8. Germline CDR1 SEHNR, CDR2 FQNEAQ (reference sequence). This CDR3 is 15 amino acids long. TCRB transcripts that were expressed got sequenced, as all of the isolated RNA had been reverse transcribed. The assay was immunoSEQ multiplex PCR, and TCRdb's table has in-frame clones only and misses some. The data show around 300,000 clones, 9.5% to 11% seen once. The chain recombines TRBV7-9 with TRBJ2-3; the match to TRBD2 covers 7 bases. The sample consisted of naive CD4+ T cells from blood. This receptor was taken from a woman in her thirties in good health. The CDR3 DNA follows: TGTGCCAGCCGACGCTCTAGCGGTAGCACAGATACGCAGTATTTT. It codes for CASRRSSGSTDTQYF. The full variable domain, with the rest looked up from reference TRBV7-9 and TRBJ2-3, is DTGVSQNPRHKITKRGQNVTFRCDPISEHNRLYWYRQTLGQGPEFLTYFQNEAQLEKSRLLSDRFSAERPKGSFSTLEIQRTEQGDSAMYLCASRRSSGSTDTQYFGPGTRLTVL.